This TCR beta chain was obtained from a study of cytomegalovirus exposure and HLA in healthy donors. General study findings and limits: Rarity marked most TCR sequences, yet some public TCRs occurred in many donors. Productive rates of about 87% or about 30% were seen for most TCR beta V segments in an earlier analysis. Later analysis associated a missense DCLRE1C variant with TCR beta V- and J-gene trimming.

Germline V gene sequence: CDR1 SQVTM, CDR2 ANQGSEA. This CDR3 has 12 residues. The ends were cut back, 7 bases at V and 3 bases at J, with 13 bases in the middle. The study ran its PCR with 60 Vbeta and 13 Jbeta primers. Repertoires were generated with immunoSEQ multiplex PCR, while TCRdb's copy carries only in-frame clones and drops some. The data hold about 190,000 clones, with approximately 80% observed a single time. This clone showed up just once. The antigen is unknown. The receptor comes from a woman aged 30 to 39 in good health and CMV-seronegative. The chain combines TRBV29-1 with TRBJ2-7, with D uncertain. The sequenced sample consisted of PBMCs. As DNA, the CDR3 is TGCAGCGCCACCGGTGTCTTCTACGAGCAGTACTTC. Its translation is CSATGVFYEQYF.